The following is a T cell receptor beta chain sequence with its context. Its binding antigen is unknown. Within one base of it there is no much larger clone, and no base qualities were kept. The CDR3 measures 13 amino acids from cysteine to phenylalanine. Only the CDR3 part of the read is kept: 39 bases, read in frame from the first base. The germline V gene provides CDR1 MNHEY and CDR2 SVGAGI. The germline V and J ends show losses of 6 bases and 12 bases respectively, and no gene match explains 10 bases of the junction. These data belong to a study of blood T cell repertoires in COVID-19 (dated by TCRdb to about 2020). Background on the whole study: The collaborator samples originated in the United States, Italy and Spain and spanned the acute and convalescent phases of COVID-19. The material from the prospective study consisted of cDNA or gDNA derived from T cells, B-cell-depleted T cells, or PBMCs. The dataset comprised deeply sampled blood TCRbeta repertoires from subjects exposed to, actively infected with, or recovered from COVID-19. The repertoires were released in a freely available public database meant as a resource for research on the immune response to SARS-CoV-2. Samples came from the ongoing ImmuneRACE study (first 160 participants) plus 1,254 subjects from 6 global collaborators. Nearly every sample came with metadata listing a de-identified subject ID, COVID-19 status, age in years and sex. HLA class I and class II types, where available, came from metadata supplied by the sample provider rather than from assay-based typing. The study at large found these results: The quantity of clinical and demographic metadata differed by source and by participant and was supplied without curation.

In Seattle, one collaborating source enrolled patients while the infection was active and tracked those patients longitudinally over the course of disease. The collaborating institutions used their own protocols to collect whole blood in K2EDTA tubes. For TCRbeta analysis, collaborator samples were shipped as frozen whole blood, as isolated PBMCs, or as DNA extracted from either sample type. TCRbeta CDR3 regions were amplified from genomic DNA by means of the immunoSEQ Assay, a bias-controlled multiplex PCR. In the authors' own workflow: Within the assay, amplification of reference gene primers was used to estimate how many nucleated cells each sample contained. To quantify the absolute abundance of each unique TCRbeta CDR3 rearrangement, sequence reads were collapsed and filtered. Productive Simpson clonality was computed per sample as the square root of Simpson's diversity index over productive rearrangements. Not all clones reach the TCRdb copy of this immuneACCESS table, which keeps in-frame sequences only. Checked studies attribute under half of the gap to unresolved V genes and leave the rest unexplained. V, J and clone size were drawn from that table, and D and trimming were deduced from the DNA. Across this sample there are some 400,000 clones, with around 87% seen only once. Of the sample, under 11% falls within the top ten clones.

The TCR sequence derives from a woman aged 25-40 years with COVID-19, enrolled during active disease. The chain is assembled from TRBV6-5 and TRBJ2-1; 8 middle bases align to TRBD2. The sequenced sample was peripheral blood. The CDR3 here reads CASSASLAVGQFF. The DNA sequence is given as TGTGCCAGCAGCGCGTCACTAGCGGTTGGGCAGTTCTTC.